This T cell receptor beta chain was observed in a study of regulatory T cells in long-lasting Graves disease. As to this clonotype: Its antigen is still unknown.

According to the study, TCR beta libraries were built with iRepertoire HTBI primers and CDR3-region Arm-PCR. TCRdb itself ran the multiplex PCR reads through MiXCR, one entry per CDR3 protein. The sample consists of about 400,000 distinct CDR3 sequences, around 20% of them appearing once. General observations from the study: Only peripheral blood was studied, not thyroid tissue.

Time point described: persistent/refractory GD, antithyroid drugs over 5 years with positive TRAb. The TCR library was made from RNA that had been extracted from PBMCs in TRIzol. The CDR3 is 15 residues long. With 1 base removed from V and 5 bases from J, the gap between germline ends came to 14 bases. Germline assignment: CDR1 LGHNA and CDR2 YSLEER. The V call is TRBV4-3, the J call TRBJ2-5, with a weak D call TRBD2 (6 bases). The specimen was peripheral blood mononuclear cells (PBMCs), collected when the disease was refractory, from a patient treated with antithyroid drugs. This clonotype was sampled from a female donor with Graves disease. CDR3 in DNA: TGCGCCAGCAGCCAAGGGGCGGGGTTTGGGGAGACCCAGTACTTC. This codes for CASSQGAGFGETQYF.